This T cell receptor beta chain was captured by sequencing in a study of regulatory T cells in long-lasting Graves disease. This clonotype has a handful of counts. Documented time point: persistent/refractory GD, antithyroid drugs over 5 years with positive TRAb. Extracted RNA from PBMCs served as the source of the TCR library. CDR3 size: 17 residues. Per the germline V gene, CDR1 is SGHKS and CDR2 is YYEKEE (reference sequence). Trimming took 5 bases from V and 2 from J; bases not matched to a gene: 15. Library construction for TCR beta used iRepertoire HTBI primers and Arm-PCR of CDR3 regions. TCRdb redid the calling of the multiplex PCR reads with MiXCR, one entry per CDR3 protein. In the table there are 350,000 to 500,000 distinct CDR3 sequences, roughly 23% of which are singletons.

The genes are TRBV5-5 and TRBJ2-7; 8 positions match TRBD1. The specimen comprised peripheral blood mononuclear cells (PBMCs), sampled when the disease was refractory, from a patient treated with antithyroid drugs. The clonotype originates from a female donor with Graves disease. The DNA of the CDR3 is TGTGCCAGCAGTTGGAATCGTCCGGGACAGGAGACCTACGAGCAGTACTTC. Its protein product is CASSWNRPGQETYEQYF. The full variable domain, completed using reference TRBV5-5 and TRBJ2-7, is DAGVTQSPTHLIKTRGQQVTLRCSPISGHKSVSWYQQVLGQGPQFIFQYYEKEERGRGNFPDRFSARQFPNYSSELNVNALLLGDSALYLCASSWNRPGQETYEQYFGPGTRLTVT.